These 9 T cell receptor beta chains were all obtained from the same sample, sequenced in a study of blood T cell repertoires in COVID-19 (dated by TCRdb to the early 2020s). The method behind the library was the immunoSEQ multiplex PCR assay. What TCRdb holds here is the immuneACCESS table cut down to in-frame rearrangements. Part of the clones is not present; checked against another copy, under half of the missing clones reflect an unresolved V gene, and the others are unexplained. This sample holds a few hundred thousand clones; about nine tenths were observed only once. The biggest ten clones account for 0.8% to 0.9% of the sample. The specimen was PBMCs or T cells enriched from blood (not recorded which). Receptor source: a woman between 35 and 50 years old who had been exposed to COVID-19.

CDR3 DNA sequence: TGTGCCAGCAGCCAGCGGACCGGGACAGGGCCTAGAAATGAGCAGTTCTTC. It yields the protein CASSQRTGTGPRNEQFF. The gene calls are TRBV3-1 (or the pseudogene TRBV3-2) and TRBJ2-1, with 9 bases that match TRBD1. Germline CDR1 is LGHDT and CDR2 is YNNKEL (reference sequence). This CDR3 has 17 residues. With 3 bases clipped from V and 7 bases from J, the junction kept 13 bases outside the gene matches.

This clone was observed once. The rearrangement joins TRBV10-3 to TRBJ2-7, with TRBD2 as a possible D gene (5 bases). This CDR3 has 14 residues. V gave up 6 bases and J gave up 3 bases, with 15 bases separating them. Per germline, CDR1 ENHRY and CDR2 SYGVKD. The CDR3 spells CAIRSRAEGYEQYF. The CDR3 DNA is TGTGCCATCAGGTCCCGGGCAGAGGGCTACGAGCAGTACTTC.

The chain is built from TRBV6-5 and TRBJ1-1; possible D gene TRBD1, 6 bases. This CDR3 region has 15 residues. Trimming left V 0 bases short and J 1 base short, with 9 bases between. Germline V lookup: CDR1 MNHEY, CDR2 SVGAGI. The CDR3 nucleotides read TGTGCCAGCAGTTACTCGGGGGCTGCGAACACTGAAGCTTTCTTT. As protein: CASSYSGAANTEAFF.

The gene calls are TRBV4-1 and TRBJ1-5; tentatively, D is TRBD1 (6 bases). The CDR3 covers 16 residues. Germline CDR1 is MGHRA and CDR2 is YSYEKL. Trimming cost V 0 bases and J 7 bases, with 16 bases left between them. Here the CDR3 DNA reads TGCGCCAGCAGCCAAGAGCCGGGACAAACGGGACAGCCCCAGCATTTT. It codes for CASSQEPGQTGQPQHF.

V gene TRBV19 combines with J gene TRBJ1-1, with D maybe TRBD1 (5 bases). V was clipped by 5 bases and J by 4 bases, with 20 bases between them. The CDR3 covers 16 residues. Germline V gene lookup returns CDR1 LNHDA and CDR2 SQIVND (reference sequence). Here the CDR3 DNA reads TGTGCCAGTAGTGCCCGGGGGGAAGGTTTGGGCACTGAAGCTTTCTTT. This codes for CASSARGEGLGTEAFF.

The rearrangement links TRBV5-4 to TRBJ1-1, with D possibly being TRBD1 (5 bases). This CDR3 has 14 amino acids. CDR1 SGHNT and CDR2 YYREEE come from the germline V gene (reference sequence). The ends were cut back, 4 bases at V and 3 bases at J, with 13 bases in the middle. CDR3 protein: CASSEVAGDTEAFF. The CDR3 bases are TGTGCCAGCAGCGAGGTTGCGGGGGACACTGAAGCTTTCTTT.

In this sample, this clone turned up a few times. The same CDR3 arises from other DNA sequences in this sample as well. V is TRBV5-4 and J is TRBJ2-1; no firm D call. The CDR3 totals 13 residues. Trimming took off 0 bases at V and 6 bases at J, with 7 bases between the two ends. In germline, CDR1 is SGHNT, CDR2 YYREEE (reference sequence). The CDR3 region has the DNA TGTGCCAGCAGCTTGGACTACGGCAATGAGCAGTTCTTC. Its translation is CASSLDYGNEQFF.

The chain recombines TRBV24-1 with TRBJ2-3; D gene ambiguous. Per the germline V gene, CDR1 is KGHDR and CDR2 is SFDVKD. Deletions cut 7 bases from V and 3 bases from J, with 4 bases between. CDR3 length equals 11 residues. Written as DNA, the CDR3 is TGTGCCACCAGCAGAACAGATACGCAGTATTTT. It specifies CATSRTDTQYF.

The genes are TRBV6-2 or TRBV6-3 and TRBJ2-7; 8 bases line up with TRBD1. With V trimmed by 6 bases and J by 6 bases, 7 bases remained unmatched. Germline V gene lookup returns CDR1 MNHEY and CDR2 SVGEGT. The CDR3 sequence is 13 residues long. This chain's CDR3 is CASSPDRVGEQYF. CDR3 sequence (DNA): TGTGCCAGCAGCCCGGACAGGGTAGGCGAGCAGTACTTC.